The 23 T cell receptor beta chains below all came from one sample that was sequenced in a study of shared clonotypes between healthy human individuals. TCRdb keeps only in-frame clones here, not all; method: immunoSEQ multiplex PCR. The data show hundreds of thousands of clones, 75% to 80% seen once. The specimen was PBMCs. The receptors stem from a woman in her 40s in good health. Some clones in this sample may be carry-over from other donors' samples.

This clone was observed a few times. V usage is TRBV5-5 and J usage is TRBJ1-5, with 7 positions matching TRBD1. Germline V gives CDR1 SGHKS, CDR2 YYEKEE (reference sequence). Trimming cost V 3 bases and J 1 base; bases outside gene matches: 4. The CDR3 length is 15 residues. CDR3 coding DNA: TGTGCCAGCAGCTGGGCGACAGGGAGCAATCAGCCCCAGCATTTT. The encoded protein is CASSWATGSNQPQHF.

The chain is built from TRBV6-5 and TRBJ2-5; perhaps TRBD2 as D (5 bases). TRBJ2-7 explains the end of the DNA better; the J call may be wrong. Germline CDR1 is MNHEY and CDR2 is SVGAGI. The CDR3 contains 13 residues. CDR3 region: CASSYEGIYEQYF. The CDR3 bases are TGTGCCAGCAGTTACGAGGGAATCTACGAGCAGTACTTC.

This clone was detected only once. This sequence joins TRBV27 and TRBJ1-3; 8 nucleotides align to TRBD1. The V and J ends lost 0 bases and 2 bases, in that order; junction bases with no gene match: 3. This CDR3 is 16 amino acids long. Germline values: CDR1 MNHEY, CDR2 SMNVEV (reference sequence). The CDR3 loop reads CASSLSGQGAGNTIYF. DNA of the CDR3: TGTGCCAGCAGTTTATCAGGACAGGGAGCTGGAAACACCATATATTTT.

The chain carries TRBV19 and TRBJ1-2; D call uncertain. This CDR3 comprises 14 residues. The V end lost 3 bases, the J end lost 3 bases, and 11 bases lay between the germline ends. Germline V lookup: CDR1 LNHDA, CDR2 SQIVND (reference sequence). The CDR3 is CASSIGERDYGYTF. The CDR3 DNA reads TGTGCCAGTAGTATTGGTGAGAGGGACTATGGCTACACCTTC.

The chain employs TRBV4-1 and TRBJ2-2; no definite D call. The CDR3 spans 14 residues. V was shortened by 4 bases and J by 0 bases, with 6 bases between the two germline ends. Germline values: CDR1 MGHRA, CDR2 YSYEKL. CDR3 protein: CASSRGANTGELFF. The CDR3 DNA is TGCGCCAGCAGCCGCGGCGCGAACACCGGGGAGCTGTTTTTT.

The chain is built from TRBV11-2 and TRBJ2-7; maybe TRBD2 (5 bases). Trimming cost V 4 bases and J 5 bases, with 15 bases left between them. From germline, CDR1 is SGHAT and CDR2 FQNNGV. The CDR3 extends over 14 amino acids. CDR3 residues: CASSSYIGENEQYF. The CDR3 DNA sequence: TGTGCCAGCAGCTCGTACATTGGGGAGAACGAGCAGTACTTC.

This clone is a singleton in its sample. At the DNA level, this CDR3 is encoded by other sequences in the same sample as well. The chain couples TRBV30 to TRBJ1-1; D is uncertain. V was clipped by 0 bases and J by 0 bases, with 8 bases between them. Germline CDR1 and CDR2: GTSNPN and SVGIG (reference sequence). The CDR3 has 14 residues. The CDR3 region is CAWSVEGLNTEAFF. CDR3 DNA sequence: TGTGCCTGGAGTGTTGAAGGGCTGAACACTGAAGCTTTCTTT. Full variable domain (remainder filled in from reference TRBV30 and TRBJ1-1): SQTIHQWPATLVQPVGSPLSLECTVEGTSNPNLYWYRQAAGRGLQLLFYSVGIGQISSEVPQNLSASRPQDRQFILSSKKLLLSDSGFYLCAWSVEGLNTEAFFGQGTRLTVV.

The genes are TRBV21-1 and TRBJ2-3; TRBD2 is taken as the D call from the table, unchecked against the DNA. TRBV21-1 is given as a pseudogene. CDR3 length: 18 amino acids. The CDR3 is CASSNRPPREGPTDTQYF. CDR3 nucleotide sequence: TGTGCCAGCAGCAATAGGCCCCCGCGGGAGGGCCCCACAGATACGCAGTATTTT.

This clone was counted only a few times. This chain uses TRBV4-2 with TRBJ2-5; TRBD2 matches at 9 bases. The CDR3 has 18 residues. Germline assignment: CDR1 LGHNA and CDR2 YNFKEQ. V dropped 1 base and J dropped 1; count of bases not matched to a gene: 10. This CDR3 is CASSQGRDLAGIQETQYF. The CDR3 DNA sequence: TGTGCCAGCAGCCAAGGGAGGGATCTAGCGGGGATCCAAGAGACCCAGTACTTC.

This clone was picked up many times. Other nucleotide sequences from this sample produce the same CDR3. The chain links TRBV30 to TRBJ2-7; D call uncertain. The V and J ends lost 3 bases and 3 bases respectively, with 12 bases between them. Germline V lookup: CDR1 GTSNPN, CDR2 SVGIG (reference sequence). The CDR3 is 13 amino acids. The CDR3 protein is CAWRRMDDYEQYF. Written as DNA, the CDR3 is TGTGCCTGGAGGCGAATGGACGACTACGAGCAGTACTTC.

The rearrangement uses TRBV21-1 and TRBJ1-4; no check of the table's D call, TRBD1, against the DNA was made. TRBV21-1 is flagged as a pseudogene. The CDR3 runs to 15 residues. The DNA for the CDR3 is TGTGCCAGCAGCGATGTACAGGGCTATAATGAAAAACTGTTTTTT. This encodes CASSDVQGYNEKLFF.

This clone has ten or more counts. This same CDR3 is encoded by further DNA sequences in the sample. The chain has TRBV19 and TRBJ2-7, with 7 bases identical to TRBD1. Trimming at V came to 4 bases and at J to 4 bases, leaving 7 bases not matched to a gene. Germline CDR1 and CDR2: LNHDA and SQIVND (reference sequence). The CDR3 length is 14 residues. CDR3 protein: CASSTPGQKYEQYF. The CDR3 DNA is TGTGCCAGTAGTACCCCGGGACAGAAATACGAGCAGTACTTC.

CDR3 loop: CASSRPRQGANGYTF. CDR3 in DNA: TGTGCCAGCAGCCGACCCCGACAGGGGGCGAATGGCTACACCTTC. The chain uses TRBV27 and TRBJ1-2, with 10 bases lining up with TRBD1. The length of the CDR3 is 15 residues. V trimming: 6 bases; J trimming: 6 bases; junction bases outside the gene matches: 10. Per germline, CDR1 MNHEY and CDR2 SMNVEV (reference sequence).

This clone was found many times. The same CDR3 is also encoded by other DNA sequences in this sample. V usage is TRBV4-1 and J usage is TRBJ2-4; 7 nucleotides align to TRBD2. J gave up 1 base and V 8 bases, and 8 bases lay outside the gene matches. Germline V lookup: CDR1 MGHRA, CDR2 YSYEKL. CDR3 size: 15 residues. The CDR3 loop is CASSGGVLAKNIQYF. The CDR3 nucleotides are TGCGCCAGCTCGGGGGGAGTTTTGGCCAAAAACATTCAGTACTTC.

This rearrangement joins TRBV2 to TRBJ2-2; 13 nucleotides agree with TRBD2. V dropped 7 bases and J dropped 7; count of bases not matched to a gene: 6. The length of the CDR3 is 15 residues. Looked up from germline, CDR1 is SNHLY and CDR2 is FYNNEI. This CDR3 is CASTGTSGKVGELFF. The CDR3 DNA reads TGTGCCAGCACAGGGACTAGCGGGAAGGTCGGGGAGCTGTTTTTT.

The chain joins TRBV27 to TRBJ1-5; weak D call: TRBD1 (5 bases). With 0 bases removed from V and 7 bases from J, the gap between germline ends came to 10 bases. CDR1 is MNHEY and CDR2 is SMNVEV in the germline V gene (reference sequence). There are 14 residues in the CDR3. CDR3 protein: CASSLSDRGQPQHF. The CDR3 nucleotides read TGTGCCAGCAGTTTATCCGACAGAGGCCAGCCCCAGCATTTT.

The chain joins TRBV6-5 to TRBJ2-7; 7 positions match TRBD2. This CDR3 spans 14 amino acids. Germline V CDR1 and CDR2: MNHEY, SVGAGI. V was pared by 6 bases and J by 0 bases, with 5 bases of the junction left unmatched. The CDR3 loop is CASSRQRDSYEQYF. Written as DNA, the CDR3 is TGTGCCAGCAGCCGGCAGCGGGACTCCTACGAGCAGTACTTC.

The rearrangement uses TRBV30 and TRBJ2-7; 10 bases line up with TRBD1. The germline gives CDR1 GTSNPN, CDR2 SVGIG (reference sequence). CDR3 size: 13 residues. CDR3 bases: TGTGCTTGGGGTGGGACAGGGGACTACGAGCAGTACTTC. Translating gives CAWGGTGDYEQYF.

This clone was observed once. This sequence joins TRBV19 and TRBJ1-2; D gene ambiguous. The CDR3 has 13 residues. The germline gives CDR1 LNHDA, CDR2 SQIVND (reference sequence). Trimming shortened V by 5 bases and J by 4 bases, and 11 bases separated the two germline ends. CDR3 in DNA: TGTGCCAGTAGTGCCGTCCCGGCCTATGGCTACACCTTC. It yields the protein CASSAVPAYGYTF.

This clone appeared many times. CDR3 sequence reads: CASSPGGRNTDTQYF. The CDR3 coding sequence is TGTGCCAGCAGCCCGGGGGGTCGAAACACAGATACGCAGTATTTT. This chain uses TRBV11-2 with TRBJ2-3; 7 bases line up with TRBD2. Germline CDR1 is SGHAT and CDR2 is FQNNGV. V shed 5 bases and J 2 bases; nucleotides not matched to a gene: 7. The CDR3 has 15 amino acids. Looking up the rest from reference TRBV11-2 and TRBJ2-3 gives the full variable domain: EAGVAQSPRYKIIEKRQSVAFWCNPISGHATLYWYQQILGQGPKLLIQFQNNGVVDDSQLPKDRFSAERLKGVDSTLKIQPAKLEDSAVYLCASSPGGRNTDTQYFGPGTRLTVL.

The CDR3 DNA is TGTGCCAGTAGTATAGTAAGTTCGAACACCGGGGAGCTGTTTTTT. Protein: CASSIVSSNTGELFF. The chain uses TRBV19 and TRBJ2-2, with D unclear. V lost 1 base to trimming and J lost 0 bases, with 6 bases between them. The length of the CDR3 is 15 residues. Per the germline V gene, CDR1 is LNHDA and CDR2 is SQIVND (reference sequence). Full variable domain (rest looked up from reference TRBV19 and TRBJ2-2): DGGITQSPKYLFRKEGQNVTLSCEQNLNHDAMYWYRQDPGQGLRLIYYSQIVNDFQKGDIAEGYSVSREKKESFPLTVTSAQKNPTAFYLCASSIVSSNTGELFFGEGSRLTVL.

This clone showed up just a few times. The chain employs TRBV4-2 and TRBJ1-1, with D possibly being TRBD1 (5 bases). CDR1 LGHNA and CDR2 YNFKEQ come from the germline V gene. Trimming removed 3 bases at V and 1 base at J, with 12 bases between. There are 15 residues in the CDR3. The CDR3 is CASSQGGSQNTEAFF. The DNA for the CDR3 is TGTGCCAGCAGCCAGGGGGGGAGTCAGAACACTGAAGCTTTCTTT.

This clone was detected ten times or more. The genes are TRBV6-5 and TRBJ2-7; D might be TRBD1 (5 bases). In germline, CDR1 is MNHEY, CDR2 SVGAGI. CDR3 length: 13 amino acids. V was trimmed by 6 bases and J by 0 bases, leaving 9 bases between them. This CDR3 reads CASRLDSSYEQYF. For the CDR3, the DNA is TGTGCCAGCAGGCTCGACAGCTCCTACGAGCAGTACTTC.